This TCR beta chain was observed in a study of blood T cells in healthy people across ages. Study-level findings and limits: Diversity was higher, and naive CD4+ cells more numerous, in long-lived donors than in aged donors. Unknown CMV status may confound age-related changes in expanded clones.

A second PCR of 7 to 11 cycles used a sample-barcoded 5' primer and a J-beta primer mix. Each cDNA molecule received a tag from a template-switch adaptor that had 12 random nucleotides. Researchers report that each sample yielded at least 3 million CDR3-containing paired-end reads. MiXCR, applied by TCRdb to the 5' RACE reads, yields one record per CDR3 protein. Among over a million distinct CDR3 sequences listed, 45% were seen once. Turning to this clonotype: Its antigen is still unknown.

The sequencing input was blood. The clonotype was recovered from a woman in her sixties in good health.

The chain's CDR3 is CASSIDGGRRETQYF. In DNA, the CDR3 is TGTGCCAGTAGTATAGATGGGGGTCGCCGAGAGACCCAGTACTTC. The chain is built from TRBV19 and TRBJ2-5; D could derive from TRBD1 or TRBD2 (5 bases each). The ends were cut back, 0 bases at V and 4 bases at J, with 12 bases in the middle. The CDR3 totals 15 residues. Germline V gene data show CDR1 as LNHDA and CDR2 as SQIVND (reference sequence).